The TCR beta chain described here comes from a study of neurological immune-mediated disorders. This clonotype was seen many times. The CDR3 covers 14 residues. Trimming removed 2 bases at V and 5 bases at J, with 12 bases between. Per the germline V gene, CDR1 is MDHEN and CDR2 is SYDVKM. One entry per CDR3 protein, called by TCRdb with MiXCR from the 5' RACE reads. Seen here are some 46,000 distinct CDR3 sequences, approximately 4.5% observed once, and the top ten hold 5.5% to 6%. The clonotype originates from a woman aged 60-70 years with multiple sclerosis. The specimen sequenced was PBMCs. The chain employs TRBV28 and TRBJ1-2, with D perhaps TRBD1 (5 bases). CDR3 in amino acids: CASSLRPDSYGYTF. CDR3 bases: TGTGCCAGCAGTTTACGCCCTGACAGTTATGGCTACACCTTC.